Here is one T cell receptor (beta chain) with its context. What it binds is not known. Investigators reverse transcribed all isolated RNA, so they sequenced expressed TCRB transcripts. The assay was immunoSEQ multiplex PCR, and TCRdb's table has in-frame clones only and misses some. Here the sample spans under 850,000 clones, roughly 13% being singletons. This record belongs to a study of beta chain features in type 1 diabetes. Study-wide results and limits: Across all four CD4+ subsets, people with type 1 diabetes showed modestly shorter TCRB CDR3s.

CDR3 length: 19 residues. The trim removed 1 base at V and 3 bases at J, leaving 16 bases unmatched. Germline V gives CDR1 MNHNS, CDR2 SASEGT. The rearrangement links TRBV6-1 to TRBJ2-3; 7 nucleotides agree with TRBD1. The specimen was naive CD4+ T cells from blood. The sequence derives from a man aged 18 to 35 with type 1 diabetes. The CDR3 bases are TGTGCCAGCAGTGAAGGGGGACAGTTAGCTCCGGCCTTTACAGATACGCAGTATTTT. Translated: CASSEGGQLAPAFTDTQYF.